A single T cell receptor beta chain is shown here with its context. This table comes from immunoSEQ multiplex PCR, and its TCRdb copy is limited to in-frame clones, with some not included. The data show roughly 30,000 clones, with around nine tenths seen just once and roughly 0.6% held by the top ten. The germline V gene encodes CDR1 SGHRS and CDR2 YFSETQ. The CDR3 sequence is 16 residues long. J was trimmed by 6 bases and V by 0 bases; bases with no gene match: 11. The data are from a study of T cell changes during pregnancy in multiple sclerosis. The chain employs TRBV5-1 and TRBJ2-5; 7 positions agree with TRBD1. The TCR originated in a female donor in good health, enrolled as a control in a pregnancy study. The source material was CD4+ T cells from peripheral blood mononuclear cells, sampled in the first trimester of pregnancy. Here the CDR3 reads CASSLDGRTGRQTQYF. CDR3 in DNA: TGCGCCAGCAGCTTGGACGGTCGGACAGGTCGGCAGACCCAGTACTTC.